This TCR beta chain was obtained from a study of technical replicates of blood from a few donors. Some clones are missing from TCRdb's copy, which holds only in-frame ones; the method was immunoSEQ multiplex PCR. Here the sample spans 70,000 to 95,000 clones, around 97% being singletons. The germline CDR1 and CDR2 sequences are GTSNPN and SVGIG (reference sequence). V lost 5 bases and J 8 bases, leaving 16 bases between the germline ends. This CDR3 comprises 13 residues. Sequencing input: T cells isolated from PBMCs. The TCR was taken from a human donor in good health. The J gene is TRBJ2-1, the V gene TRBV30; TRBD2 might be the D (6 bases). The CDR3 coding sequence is TGTGCCTGGGGGGTGGGTGGCGGGGATGAGCAGTTCTTC. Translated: CAWGVGGGDEQFF.